The source of this TCR beta chain is a study of CXCR3-negative and CXCR3-positive naive CD8 T cells. At the level of the study: Roughly 1.5 +/- 0.3 million TRB reads came from each library, giving about 150 million in total. Notes on the study in general: Unlike memory cells, which differed, naive CXCR3-negative and CXCR3-positive cells had similar TRBV-TRBJ usage. Both naive subsets had comparably high diversity; memory CD8+ cells much lower. TCR interaction strength was inferred from TRB CDR3 physicochemistry, as CD5 matched across naive subsets.

The authors prepared UMI-labeled TRB cDNA libraries by 5' RACE. With the 5' RACE reads reprocessed, TCRdb shows one record per CDR3 protein and no DNA. This repertoire includes 100,000 to 150,000 distinct CDR3 sequences. As for this clonotype: The target antigen is unknown.

Germline CDR1 and CDR2: LGHDT and YNNKEL (reference sequence). This CDR3 has 22 amino acids. V and J are TRBV3-1 and TRBJ2-1; TCRdb selects TRBD1, and the lack of DNA leaves this call unchecked. Sequenced material: naive CXCR3- CD8+ T cells from blood. Noted subset: CD45RO-CCR7+CD27+CD95- naive CD8+ T cells lacking CXCR3 (TNR3-). This TCR derives from a human donor in good health. Some clones in this sample may be carry-over from other donors' samples. The CDR3 sequence: CASSQGPITGGIVVGDYNEQFF.